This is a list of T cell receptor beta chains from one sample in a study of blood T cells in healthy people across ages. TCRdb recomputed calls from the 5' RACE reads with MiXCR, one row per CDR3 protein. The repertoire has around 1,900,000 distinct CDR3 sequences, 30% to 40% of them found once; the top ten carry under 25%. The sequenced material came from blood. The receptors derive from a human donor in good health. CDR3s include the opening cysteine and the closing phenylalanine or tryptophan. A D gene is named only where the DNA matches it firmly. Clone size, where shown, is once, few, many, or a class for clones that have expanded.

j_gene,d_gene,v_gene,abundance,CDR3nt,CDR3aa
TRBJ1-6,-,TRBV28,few,TGTGCCAGCAGTTTATGGGCAGGGTCCTCACCCCTCCACTTT,CASSLWAGSSPLHF
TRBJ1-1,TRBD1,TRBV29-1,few,TGCAGCGTTGTTAATACCGGAAGACAGGGGAACATGAACACTGAAGCTTTCTTT,CSVVNTGRQGNMNTEAFF
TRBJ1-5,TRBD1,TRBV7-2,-,TGTGCCAGCAGCTTGGACAGGGAGACCCAGCATTTT,CASSLDRETQHF
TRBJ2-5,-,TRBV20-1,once,TGCGGTGCTATGGGTACAGAGACCCAGTACTTC,CGAMGTETQYF
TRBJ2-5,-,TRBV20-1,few,TGCAGTGCTGCCTGGGGCTCCCTAGGGGCCCAGTACTTC,CSAAWGSLGAQYF
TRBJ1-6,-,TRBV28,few,TGTGCCAGCAGTTTGGGAAAGTATAATTCACCCCTCCACTTT,CASSLGKYNSPLHF
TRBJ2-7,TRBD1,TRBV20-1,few,TGCAGTGCTACAACTCCCGGGACAGGGGACCACGAGCAGTACTTC,CSATTPGTGDHEQYF
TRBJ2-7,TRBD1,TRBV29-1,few,TGCAGCGTTGAAGGGGTCAGGGGGCTCGACGAGCAGTACTTC,CSVEGVRGLDEQYF
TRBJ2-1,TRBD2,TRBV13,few,TGTGCCAGCAGCATAACCGGGACTAGCTTCAATGAGCAGTTCTTC,CASSITGTSFNEQFF
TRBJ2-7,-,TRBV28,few,TGTGCCAGCAGCCGGGCTGGGGGGGGCGAAGAGCAGTACTTC,CASSRAGGGEEQYF
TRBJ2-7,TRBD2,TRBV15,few,TGTGCCACCAGCAGAGTTAGCGGGTCCTACGAGCAGTACTTC,CATSRVSGSYEQYF
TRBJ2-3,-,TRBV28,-,TGTGCCAGCAGATCCGTACGTTGGGAAGATACGCAGTATTTT,CASRSVRWEDTQYF
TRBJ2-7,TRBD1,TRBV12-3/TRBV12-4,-,TGTGCCAGCAGCCCGGGACAGAAGGTTCGGGCCTACGAGCAGTACTTC,CASSPGQKVRAYEQYF
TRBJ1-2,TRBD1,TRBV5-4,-,TGTGCCAGCAGCACGGAAGGAGGGGGCGCTTCCTATGGCTACACCTTC,CASSTEGGGASYGYTF
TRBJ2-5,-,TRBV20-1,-,TGCAGTGCTGGGACTTGGGGGACCCAGTACTTC,CSAGTWGTQYF
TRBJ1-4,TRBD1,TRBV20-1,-,TGCAGTGCTCACACCCTTGGGACAGGGGCTCCTAATGAAAAACTGTTTTTT,CSAHTLGTGAPNEKLFF
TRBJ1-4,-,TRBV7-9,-,TGTGCCAGCAGCCCGGGGGCGCCGAATGAAAAACTGTTTTTT,CASSPGAPNEKLFF
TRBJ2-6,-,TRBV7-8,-,TGTGCCAGCAGCTCCTCCGCGGTCACTGGGGCCAACGTCCTGACTTTC,CASSSSAVTGANVLTF
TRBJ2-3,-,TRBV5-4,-,TGTGCCAGCAGCTTGGTTAGCCCCGCAGATACGCAGTATTTT,CASSLVSPADTQYF
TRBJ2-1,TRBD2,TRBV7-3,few,TGTGCCAGCAGCTTATGGGCTAGCGGGCCCAATGAGCAGTTCTTC,CASSLWASGPNEQFF
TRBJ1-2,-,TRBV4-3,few,TGCGCCAGCAGCTCCCCGGGTACGCGGGGCTACACCTTC,CASSSPGTRGYTF
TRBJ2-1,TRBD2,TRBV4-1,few,TGCGCCAGCAGCCAGGGAATTGACTGGTTTTCCGGGACTAGCGGGGGGGTAATCTACAATGAGCAGTTCTTC,CASSQGIDWFSGTSGGVIYNEQFF
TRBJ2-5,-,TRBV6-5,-,TGTGCCAGCAGTTACTCTTCCACTAGCAGAGAGACCCAGTACTTC,CASSYSSTSRETQYF
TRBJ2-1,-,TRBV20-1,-,TGCAGTGCTAGTAACCCCGGGAGCTCCTACAATGAGCAGTTCTTC,CSASNPGSSYNEQFF
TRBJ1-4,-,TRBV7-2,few,TGTGCCAGCAGCATATTGTACAGCGGAAATGAAAAACTGTTTTTT,CASSILYSGNEKLFF
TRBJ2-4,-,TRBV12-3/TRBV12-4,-,TGTGCCAGCACCTCCCCCTCGGGGTCAGACATTCAGTACTTC,CASTSPSGSDIQYF
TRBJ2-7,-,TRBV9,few,TGTGCCAGCAGCGCTACAGATTACGAGCAGTACTTC,CASSATDYEQYF
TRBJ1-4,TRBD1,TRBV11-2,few,TGTGCCAGCAGCTTTACCTCCGGGACAGGGGTTGAAAAACTGTTTTTT,CASSFTSGTGVEKLFF
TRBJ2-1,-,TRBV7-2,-,TGTGCCAGCAGCTTACTAGGGGATCTCAATGAGCAGTTCTTC,CASSLLGDLNEQFF